A single sample is the source of the 26 T cell receptor beta chains below, sequenced in a study of cytomegalovirus exposure and HLA in healthy donors. PCR involved 60 Vbeta and 13 Jbeta primers. Produced via immunoSEQ multiplex PCR; TCRdb's table is partial and in-frame only. The specimen's table records about 88,000 clones. What was sequenced was PBMCs. The receptor set was obtained from a girl between 5 and 17 years old in good health and CMV-seropositive.

V is TRBV4-3 and J is TRBJ2-6; 10 bases map to TRBD1. The germline V gene encodes CDR1 LGHNA and CDR2 YSLEER. CDR3 length equals 19 residues. V was pared by 0 bases and J by 1 base, with 6 bases of the junction left unmatched. The CDR3 bases are TGCGCCAGCAGCCAAGAGTTCGGGACAGGGGAATCTGGGGCCAACGTCCTGACTTTC. This translates into CASSQEFGTGESGANVLTF.

CDR3 bases: TGTGCCAGCAGCTTAAGGAGGGGGCACCTCGATGAGCAGTTCTTC. It translates to CASSLRRGHLDEQFF. This chain joins TRBV11-2 and TRBJ2-1, with D possibly being TRBD1 (7 bases). The CDR3 length is 15 residues. Germline V gives CDR1 SGHAT, CDR2 FQNNGV. V lost 2 bases and J 8 bases, leaving 16 bases between the germline ends.

This chain joins TRBV7-9 and TRBJ1-2; 7 nucleotides agree with TRBD1. The V segment lost 5 bases and the J segment 1 base; nucleotides outside the gene matches: 10. CDR3 length: 16 amino acids. Germline lookup yields CDR1 SEHNR and CDR2 FQNEAQ (reference sequence). The CDR3 region has the DNA TGTGCCAGCAGCCCGCCGGGGACAGACAATAACTATGGCTACACCTTC. Its translation: CASSPPGTDNNYGYTF.

V is TRBV7-9 and J is TRBJ2-3, with TRBD2 as a possible D gene (5 bases). CDR1 SEHNR and CDR2 FQNEAQ come from the germline V gene (reference sequence). V lost 4 bases and J 0 bases, leaving 17 bases between the germline ends. This CDR3 contains 17 residues. CDR3 DNA: TGTGCCAGCAGCTCGGATGGCACGGGGAGAAGCACAGATACGCAGTATTTT. Translation gives CASSSDGTGRSTDTQYF.

J is TRBJ1-2 and V is TRBV28; maybe TRBD1 (6 bases). The germline CDR1 and CDR2 sequences are MDHEN and SYDVKM. The CDR3 has 15 amino acids. V gave up 3 bases and J gave up 3 bases, with 14 bases separating them. The CDR3 nucleotides are TGTGCCAGCAGTTTGCAGGGGACCCCCGACTATGGCTACACCTTC. This gives the protein CASSLQGTPDYGYTF.

V is TRBV6-1 and J is TRBJ2-5; 8 nucleotides match TRBD2. Trimming at V came to 8 bases and at J to 7 bases, leaving 9 bases not matched to a gene. The germline CDR1 and CDR2 sequences are MNHNS and SASEGT. CDR3 length: 13 amino acids. CDR3 nucleotides: TGTGCCAGCCCGGGGGGGCCCTCTTGGACCCAGTACTTC. It codes for CASPGGPSWTQYF.

The chain carries TRBV6-1 and TRBJ1-2; D gene uncertain. Trimming took off 10 bases at V and 2 bases at J, with 11 bases between the two ends. Germline V gene lookup returns CDR1 MNHNS and CDR2 SASEGT. The CDR3 extends over 12 amino acids. The CDR3: CATGGGNYGYTF. The DNA of the CDR3 is TGTGCCACCGGCGGAGGGAACTATGGCTACACCTTC.

V is TRBV9 and J is TRBJ1-2; a possible D gene is TRBD1 (6 bases). CDR1 and CDR2 from the germline V gene are SGDLS and YYNGEE. Trimming removed 2 bases from V and 5 bases from J, with 19 bases in between. The CDR3 runs to 16 residues. CDR3 in DNA: TGTGCCAGCAGCGTTACGGAAGCTGGGGACATATATGGCTACACCTTC. Protein product: CASSVTEAGDIYGYTF.

The chain has TRBV19 and TRBJ2-7; D remains ambiguous. Germline V gene data show CDR1 as LNHDA and CDR2 as SQIVND (reference sequence). This CDR3 has 14 residues. Trimming stripped 5 bases from V and 2 bases from J, with 13 bases between. The chain's CDR3 is CASSETVSAYEQYF. CDR3 bases: TGTGCCAGTAGTGAGACGGTGAGCGCCTACGAGCAGTACTTC.

This chain uses TRBV7-6 with TRBJ2-2; D remains unclear. Germline CDR1 and CDR2: SGHVS and FNYEAQ. V lost 5 bases to trimming and J lost 1 base, with 11 bases between them. There are 15 residues in the CDR3. The CDR3 bases are TGTGCCAGCAGCCCCTTTTCCCTGAACACCGGGGAGCTGTTTTTT. Protein: CASSPFSLNTGELFF.

The genes are TRBV7-9 and TRBJ1-1; 9 bases match TRBD1. CDR1 is SEHNR and CDR2 is FQNEAQ in the germline V gene (reference sequence). The V segment lost 5 bases and the J segment 7 bases; nucleotides outside the gene matches: 8. The CDR3 is 14 residues long. The CDR3 sequence is CASSPGQGGGEAFF. In DNA, the CDR3 is TGTGCCAGCAGCCCGGGACAGGGTGGCGGTGAAGCTTTCTTT.

The genes are TRBV29-1 and TRBJ1-1; weak D call: TRBD1 (5 bases). CDR1 and CDR2 (germline): SQVTM, ANQGSEA. Deletions cut 4 bases from V and 1 base from J, with 10 bases between. The CDR3 length is 13 residues. The CDR3 loop is CSVVGGSNTEAFF. As DNA, the CDR3 is TGCAGCGTTGTCGGGGGGTCGAACACTGAAGCTTTCTTT.

The chain is built from TRBV2 and TRBJ2-7; 11 nucleotides match TRBD1. The germline V gene encodes CDR1 SNHLY and CDR2 FYNNEI. The CDR3 has 14 amino acids. V was clipped by 8 bases and J by 2 bases; unmatched bases: 5. The CDR3 region is CASAEGQGAYEQYF. In nucleotides, the CDR3 is TGTGCCAGCGCGGAGGGACAGGGGGCCTACGAGCAGTACTTC.

The V gene is TRBV7-3, the J gene TRBJ2-3; D might be TRBD1 (6 bases). Germline assignment: CDR1 SGHTA and CDR2 FQGTGA. The CDR3 has 16 amino acids. The V gene lost 5 bases and the J gene lost 2 bases, with 17 bases spanning the gap. The CDR3 is CASSPSGTLLTDTQYF. The CDR3 DNA sequence: TGTGCCAGCAGCCCGTCCGGGACACTTCTCACAGATACGCAGTATTTT. Supplemented by reference TRBV7-3 and TRBJ2-3, the full variable domain reads GAGVSQTPSNKVTEKGKYVELRCDPISGHTALYWYRQSLGQGPEFLIYFQGTGAADDSGLPNDRFFAVRPEGSVSTLKIQRTERGDSAVYLCASSPSGTLLTDTQYFGPGTRLTVL.

This chain connects TRBV7-2 to TRBJ2-2; 8 bases map to TRBD1. Germline assignment: CDR1 SGHTA and CDR2 FQGNSA. Losses at the gene ends were 5 bases for V and 7 bases for J; bases not matched to a gene: 9. There are 15 residues in the CDR3. CDR3 protein: CASSPRQGPIGELFF. In nucleotides, the CDR3 is TGTGCCAGCAGCCCCAGACAGGGGCCAATCGGGGAGCTGTTTTTT.

The CDR3 loop is CAGRAGDGNTIYF. CDR3 DNA: TGTGCCGGTAGAGCGGGCGACGGAAACACCATATATTTT. The V gene is TRBV6-1, the J gene TRBJ1-3; D uncertain. Trimming left V 11 bases short and J 4 bases short, with 15 bases between. The CDR3 is made up of 13 amino acids. Germline V gene lookup returns CDR1 MNHNS and CDR2 SASEGT.

Comment on this clone: The junction departs from germline at one end; a sequencing error may be responsible. This sequence joins TRBV4-3 and TRBJ2-7; 8 nucleotides agree with TRBD2. The germline V gene encodes CDR1 LGHNA and CDR2 YSLEER. The CDR3 consists of 16 residues. The CDR3 sequence: CASRQDHTSGAYEQYF. CDR3 sequence (DNA): TGCGCCAGCAGACAAGATCATACTAGCGGCGCCTACGAGCAGTACTTC.

The CDR3 DNA sequence: TGTGCCAGCAGCGTACTAGCGTCGGGGGACACCGGGGAGCTGTTTTTT. This gives the protein CASSVLASGDTGELFF. This chain joins TRBV7-6 and TRBJ2-2; TRBD2 matches at 7 bases. Germline CDR1 SGHVS, CDR2 FNYEAQ. The CDR3 is 16 amino acids. The V gene end was trimmed by 5 bases and the J gene end by 3 bases; junction bases not matched to a gene: 9.

The chain has TRBV14 and TRBJ2-3; 7 bases are shared with TRBD1. CDR3 size: 15 residues. Looked up from germline, CDR1 is SGHDN and CDR2 is FVKESK. J lost 6 bases, V lost 1 base, and 7 bases had no gene match. CDR3 DNA sequence: TGTGCCAGCAGCCAAGGAGGGGGCTCTCGGGATACGCAGTATTTT. The encoded protein is CASSQGGGSRDTQYF.

The chain is built from TRBV5-8 and TRBJ1-5, with D maybe TRBD1 (5 bases). CDR3 size: 15 residues. Trimming shortened V by 4 bases and J by 3 bases, and 14 bases separated the two germline ends. CDR1 is SGHTS, CDR2 YDEGEE, per germline. The CDR3 reads CASSARGSLNQPQHF. CDR3 DNA: TGTGCCAGCAGCGCTCGGGGGTCACTCAATCAGCCCCAGCATTTT.

The rearrangement links TRBV4-3 to TRBJ2-3; tentative D call: TRBD2 (5 bases). CDR1 and CDR2 from the germline V gene are LGHNA and YSLEER. Trimming stripped 1 base from V and 5 bases from J, with 10 bases between. This CDR3 comprises 14 residues. CDR3 sequence (DNA): TGCGCCAGCAGCCAAGGGGTTACTAGAGATACGCAGTATTTT. Translated, it gives CASSQGVTRDTQYF.

The chain is built from TRBV4-3 and TRBJ1-1; D is ambiguous. CDR3 size: 14 residues. The ends were cut back, 6 bases at V and 1 base at J, with 12 bases in the middle. Germline V gives CDR1 LGHNA, CDR2 YSLEER. The CDR3 region is CASRPRHPNTEAFF. The CDR3 coding sequence is TGCGCCAGCAGACCCCGACATCCGAACACTGAAGCTTTCTTT.

The chain uses TRBV5-1 and TRBJ1-2; 7 bases line up with TRBD1. The CDR3 contains 15 residues. V dropped 4 bases and J dropped 7; count of bases not matched to a gene: 13. Per the germline V gene, CDR1 is SGHRS and CDR2 is YFSETQ. CDR3 sequence reads: CASSPAEGAQFGYTF. For the CDR3, the DNA is TGCGCCAGCAGCCCTGCTGAGGGGGCGCAGTTTGGCTACACCTTC.

V gene TRBV25-1 combines with J gene TRBJ2-5, with 7 bases lining up with TRBD1. J gave up 5 bases and V 4 bases, and 7 bases lay outside the gene matches. CDR1 and CDR2 from the germline V gene are MGHDK and SYGVNS. The CDR3 has 14 residues. CDR3 protein: CASSVGRGWETQYF. CDR3 nucleotides: TGTGCCAGCAGTGTGGGCAGGGGGTGGGAGACCCAGTACTTC.

As for this clone: Within the sample, other DNA sequences also encode this same CDR3. The chain couples TRBV4-3 to TRBJ2-3; weak D call: TRBD2 (6 bases). Germline V gene data show CDR1 as LGHNA and CDR2 as YSLEER. Trimming removed 0 bases from V and 2 bases from J, with 18 bases in between. The CDR3 is 18 residues long. In DNA form, the CDR3 reads TGCGCCAGCAGCCAAGACCGCGGGGCTGCATCCCTCACAGATACGCAGTATTTT. Its translation is CASSQDRGAASLTDTQYF.

The chain recombines TRBV5-1 with TRBJ1-2; 9 bases line up with TRBD1. The CDR3 consists of 16 residues. Germline V gene data show CDR1 as SGHRS and CDR2 as YFSETQ. The V segment lost 5 bases and the J segment 0 bases; nucleotides outside the gene matches: 8. The CDR3 protein is CASSQKQGAANYGYTF. For the CDR3, the DNA is TGCGCCAGCAGTCAGAAACAGGGGGCAGCTAACTATGGCTACACCTTC.